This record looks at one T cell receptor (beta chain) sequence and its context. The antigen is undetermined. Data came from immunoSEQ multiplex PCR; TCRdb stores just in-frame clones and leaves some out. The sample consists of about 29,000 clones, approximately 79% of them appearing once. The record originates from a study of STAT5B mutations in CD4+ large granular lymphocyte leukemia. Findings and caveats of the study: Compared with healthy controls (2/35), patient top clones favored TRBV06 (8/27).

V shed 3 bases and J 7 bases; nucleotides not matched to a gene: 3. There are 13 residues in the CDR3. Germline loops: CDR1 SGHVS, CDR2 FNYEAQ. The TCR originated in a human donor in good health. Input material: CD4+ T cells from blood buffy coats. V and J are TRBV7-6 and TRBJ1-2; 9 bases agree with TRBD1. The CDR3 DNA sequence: TGTGCCAGCAGCTTGGGACAGGGAGGTGGCTACACCTTC. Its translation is CASSLGQGGGYTF. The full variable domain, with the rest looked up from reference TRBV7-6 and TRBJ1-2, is GAGVSQSPRYKVTKRGQDVALRCDPISGHVSLYWYRQALGQGPEFLTYFNYEAQQDKSGLPNDRFSAERPEGSISTLTIQRTEQRDSAMYRCASSLGQGGGYTFGSGTRLTVV.